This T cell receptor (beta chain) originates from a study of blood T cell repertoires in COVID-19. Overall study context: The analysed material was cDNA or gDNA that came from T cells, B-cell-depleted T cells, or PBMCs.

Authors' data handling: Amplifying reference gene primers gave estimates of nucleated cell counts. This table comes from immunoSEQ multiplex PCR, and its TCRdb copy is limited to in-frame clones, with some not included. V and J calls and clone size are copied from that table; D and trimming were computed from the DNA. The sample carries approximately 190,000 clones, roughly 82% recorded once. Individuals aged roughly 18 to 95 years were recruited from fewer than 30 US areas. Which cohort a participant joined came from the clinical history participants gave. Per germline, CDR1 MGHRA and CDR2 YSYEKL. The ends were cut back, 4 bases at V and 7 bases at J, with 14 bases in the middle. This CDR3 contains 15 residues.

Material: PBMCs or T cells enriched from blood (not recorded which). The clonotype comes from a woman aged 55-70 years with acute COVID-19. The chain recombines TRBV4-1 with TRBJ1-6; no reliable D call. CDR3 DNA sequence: TGCGCCAGCAGCCGCCCCGACAAAGAAAATTCACCCCTCCACTTT. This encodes CASSRPDKENSPLHF.